Following are 23 T cell receptor beta chains from one sample sequenced in a study of T cells after yellow fever vaccination. One entry per CDR3 protein, called by TCRdb with MiXCR from the 5' RACE reads. The profile shows about 350,000 distinct CDR3 sequences, roughly 8.6% of them singletons. The material was PBMCs, obtained approximately 40 days after the first yellow fever vaccination. These receptors were collected from a man aged 18 to 30 who received the YFV17D yellow fever vaccine.

Only a few counts were recorded for this clonotype. The chain recombines TRBV7-9 with TRBJ1-2, with D hard to call. Germline assignment: CDR1 SEHNR and CDR2 FQNEAQ (reference sequence). CDR3 length: 15 residues. V dropped 5 bases and J dropped 6 bases, with 19 bases sitting between them. The CDR3 spells CASSPPRGYRDGYTF. As DNA, the CDR3 is TGTGCCAGCAGCCCCCCCCGGGGTTATAGGGATGGCTACACCTTC.

This clonotype was observed a handful of times. The chain has TRBV7-2 and TRBJ2-7; tentatively, D is TRBD2 (6 bases). From germline, CDR1 is SGHTA and CDR2 FQGNSA. Trimming shortened V by 4 bases and J by 6 bases, and 19 bases separated the two germline ends. This CDR3 contains 15 residues. For the CDR3, the DNA is TGTGCCAGCAGCTCCCAGCTCGGGGGATTCTCCGAGCAGTACGTC. This encodes CASSSQLGGFSEQYV.

The chain recombines TRBV6-2 or TRBV6-3 with TRBJ2-1; 8 bases agree with TRBD2. Trimming at V came to 6 bases and at J to 9 bases, leaving 13 bases not matched to a gene. This CDR3 is 15 amino acids long. Germline CDR1 and CDR2: MNHEY and SVGEGT. The CDR3 coding sequence is TGTGCCAGCAGACCCTCCGGGGGTAGCGGGGCTGAGCAGTTCTTC. It yields the protein CASRPSGGSGAEQFF.

The V gene is TRBV19, the J gene TRBJ2-7; TRBD2 matches at 7 bases. The CDR3 is made up of 14 amino acids. Germline V lookup: CDR1 LNHDA, CDR2 SQIVND (reference sequence). V was pared by 9 bases and J by 3 bases, with 11 bases of the junction left unmatched. For the CDR3, the DNA is TGTGCCAGGCGGGGGTTCCACTCGAACTACGAGCAGTACTTC. Residues: CARRGFHSNYEQYF.

This clonotype was seen only a few times. This chain uses TRBV7-9 with TRBJ1-5, with D uncertain. CDR1 and CDR2 (germline): SEHNR, FQNEAQ (reference sequence). The CDR3 contains 14 residues. V dropped 8 bases and J dropped 2 bases, with 13 bases sitting between them. CDR3 in amino acids: CASAPLSGNQPQHF. CDR3 bases: TGTGCCAGCGCCCCACTGTCGGGCAATCAGCCCCAGCATTTT.

A few counts support this clonotype. This chain joins TRBV5-6 and TRBJ1-2; D gene uncertain. V lost 4 bases and J lost 5, with 27 bases in between. The CDR3 spans 18 residues. The V gene's germline CDR1 is SGHDT and CDR2 YYEEEE. CDR3 DNA sequence: TGTGCCAGCAGCGTGGTAGTAGAGGGCCCCTCACTACGATATGGCTACACCTTC. It codes for CASSVVVEGPSLRYGYTF. Drawing the rest from reference TRBV5-6 and TRBJ1-2, the complete variable domain is DAGVTQSPTHLIKTRGQQVTLRCSPKSGHDTVSWYQQALGQGPQFIFQYYEEEERQRGNFPDRFSGHQFPNYSSELNVNALLLGDSALYLCASSVVVEGPSLRYGYTFGSGTRLTVV.

The genes are TRBV5-1 and TRBJ1-1, with D uncertain. CDR3 length: 15 residues. V gave up 4 bases and J gave up 1 base, with 14 bases separating them. The germline gives CDR1 SGHRS, CDR2 YFSETQ. Here the CDR3 DNA reads TGCGCCAGCAGCCCGGGATACTATAGGAACACTGAAGCTTTCTTT. Amino acids: CASSPGYYRNTEAFF. Variable domain in full (rest from reference TRBV5-1 and TRBJ1-1): KAGVTQTPRYLIKTRGQQVTLSCSPISGHRSVSWYQQTPGQGLQFLFEYFSETQRNKGNFPGRFSGRQFSNSRSEMNVSTLELGDSALYLCASSPGYYRNTEAFFGQGTRLTVV.

The chain has TRBV9 and TRBJ1-2; perhaps TRBD1 as D (6 bases). The CDR3 has 16 residues. The germline V gene has CDR1 SGDLS and CDR2 YYNGEE. V was shortened by 3 bases and J by 3 bases, with 18 bases between the two germline ends. The CDR3 sequence is CASSDGRGSLDYGYTF. The CDR3 DNA sequence: TGTGCCAGCAGCGACGGTAGGGGGTCTTTGGACTATGGCTACACCTTC.

In its sample, this clonotype was seen a few times. The chain joins TRBV7-2 to TRBJ2-7; D is perhaps TRBD2 (6 bases). The CDR3 consists of 14 residues. Trimming left V 5 bases short and J 6 bases short, with 17 bases between. Germline CDR1 SGHTA, CDR2 FQGNSA. In DNA form, the CDR3 reads TGTGCCAGCAGCGTCACTGGCGGGGATATCGAGCAGTACTTC. Its translation: CASSVTGGDIEQYF.

This clonotype has only a few counts. The V call is TRBV10-2, the J call TRBJ2-3; perhaps TRBD2 as D (5 bases). This CDR3 is built from 15 residues. Trimming took off 2 bases at V and 0 bases at J, with 9 bases between the two ends. The germline V gene encodes CDR1 WSHSY and CDR2 SAAADI. The CDR3 DNA sequence: TGCGCCAGCAGTGAGGTACGGGGAAGCACAGATACGCAGTATTTT. This translates into CASSEVRGSTDTQYF.

The V call is TRBV12-3 or TRBV12-4, the J call TRBJ2-5; no definite D call. Trimming left V 6 bases short and J 7 bases short, with 15 bases between. This CDR3 is built from 13 residues. The CDR3 region is CASSLRSLWTQYF. The CDR3 bases are TGTGCCAGCAGCCTTCGTTCCTTATGGACCCAGTACTTC.

This clonotype was picked up a small number of times. The V call is TRBV5-1, the J call TRBJ2-5; D could derive from TRBD1 or TRBD2 (5 bases each). The V gene's germline CDR1 is SGHRS and CDR2 YFSETQ. This CDR3 comprises 15 residues. V lost 0 bases to trimming and J lost 5 bases, with 14 bases between them. The DNA for the CDR3 is TGCGCCAGCAGCTTGGGAGCCCGGGACGGGGAGACCCAGTACTTC. Translating it yields CASSLGARDGETQYF.

The gene calls are TRBV27 and TRBJ1-2; maybe TRBD1 (5 bases). Germline loops: CDR1 MNHEY, CDR2 SMNVEV (reference sequence). Trimming stripped 2 bases from V and 4 bases from J, with 14 bases between. The CDR3 runs to 15 residues. CDR3 region: CASSLGAQGSYGYTF. In nucleotides, the CDR3 is TGTGCCAGCAGTTTAGGGGCGCAGGGCAGCTATGGCTACACCTTC.

The chain employs TRBV4-1 and TRBJ2-3, with 10 bases fitting TRBD2. Trimming removed 5 bases from V and 11 bases from J; junction bases left unmatched: 19. This CDR3 is 17 amino acids long. Per germline, CDR1 MGHRA and CDR2 YSYEKL. DNA for the CDR3: TGCGCCAGCAGCTCGTTTCTAGCGGGGGCCCGCGAGGGAATGCAGTATTTT. It encodes CASSSFLAGAREGMQYF.

This chain uses TRBV27 with TRBJ1-4; 7 nucleotides align to TRBD1. Trimming cost V 6 bases and J 8 bases; bases outside gene matches: 12. CDR1 is MNHEY and CDR2 is SMNVEV in the germline V gene (reference sequence). The CDR3 consists of 15 residues. CDR3 sequence: CASSQQGQRGEKLFF. Here the CDR3 DNA reads TGTGCCAGCAGCCAGCAGGGACAGAGGGGGGAAAAACTGTTTTTT.

The chain employs TRBV7-9 and TRBJ2-2; TRBD1 agrees at 7 bases. CDR1 is SEHNR, CDR2 FQNEAQ, per germline (reference sequence). The V gene end was trimmed by 2 bases and the J gene end by 7 bases; junction bases not matched to a gene: 10. The CDR3 loop spans 16 amino acids. The CDR3 nucleotides are TGTGCCAGCAGCTTACGACAGGGTGGCTTCAACGGGGAGCTGTTTTTT. Protein product: CASSLRQGGFNGELFF.

The V and J genes are TRBV15 and TRBJ2-3; TRBD1 matches at 12 bases. This CDR3 is built from 16 residues. Germline V gives CDR1 LNHNV, CDR2 YYDKDF (reference sequence). Trimming removed 6 bases from V and 4 bases from J; junction bases left unmatched: 8. Here the CDR3 DNA reads TGTGCCACCAGAAAACCGGGACAGGGGGCTTCAGATACGCAGTATTTT. Protein sequence: CATRKPGQGASDTQYF. Full variable domain (outside the CDR3, taken from reference TRBV15 and TRBJ2-3): DAMVIQNPRYQVTQFGKPVTLSCSQTLNHNVMYWYQQKSSQAPKLLFHYYDKDFNNEADTPDNFQSRRPNTSFCFLDIRSPGLGDTAMYLCATRKPGQGASDTQYFGPGTRLTVL.

This chain connects TRBV5-1 to TRBJ2-7, with D perhaps given as TRBD1 or TRBD2 (7 bases each). Trimming left V 5 bases short and J 6 bases short, with 15 bases between. The germline CDR1 and CDR2 sequences are SGHRS and YFSETQ. The CDR3 is 13 amino acids. The CDR3 bases are TGCGCCAGCAGTTGGGACAGCGGGGCCGAGCAGTACTTC. This gives the protein CASSWDSGAEQYF.

The V gene is TRBV20-1, the J gene TRBJ2-5, with D perhaps matching TRBD1 (5 bases). Trimming removed 7 bases from V and 0 bases from J, with 9 bases in between. Per germline, CDR1 DFQATT and CDR2 SNEGSKA (reference sequence). The CDR3 extends over 12 amino acids. The CDR3 DNA sequence: TGCAGTGAATCCAGGGACCAAGAGACCCAGTACTTC. This translates into CSESRDQETQYF.

The CDR3 protein is CATSDPPPNTEAFF. CDR3 bases: TGTGCCACCAGTGATCCCCCACCGAACACTGAAGCTTTCTTT. The chain uses TRBV24-1 and TRBJ1-1, with unresolved D. Trimming stripped 3 bases from V and 1 base from J, with 8 bases between. Germline CDR1 is KGHDR and CDR2 is SFDVKD. The CDR3 has 14 amino acids.

This clonotype came up a few times. The chain combines TRBV7-2 with TRBJ2-1; TRBD1 matches at 9 bases. Germline trimming cut 4 bases from V and 2 bases from J; bases unmatched to any gene: 6. There are 16 residues in the CDR3. CDR1 and CDR2 from the germline V gene are SGHTA and FQGNSA. The CDR3 DNA sequence: TGTGCCAGCAGCTCCGGACAGGGGCGAACCTACAATGAGCAGTTCTTC. Protein: CASSSGQGRTYNEQFF.

This clonotype was picked up many times. CDR3 in amino acids: CASSQELAGANEQFF. CDR3 bases: TGCGCCAGCAGCCAAGAACTAGCGGGGGCCAATGAGCAGTTCTTC. J is TRBJ2-1 and V is TRBV4-1; 11 nucleotides match TRBD2. Germline V gives CDR1 MGHRA, CDR2 YSYEKL. V lost 0 bases, J lost 6 bases, and 1 base stayed unmatched. The CDR3 spans 15 residues.

This clonotype was observed a handful of times. This chain joins TRBV5-1 and TRBJ2-3, with TRBD2 matching 7 bases. Trimming at V came to 2 bases and at J to 5 bases, leaving 11 bases not matched to a gene. The length of the CDR3 is 16 residues. Per the germline V gene, CDR1 is SGHRS and CDR2 is YFSETQ. For the CDR3, the DNA is TGCGCCAGCAGCTTTAGGTTCAGCGGGGTGGGAGATACGCAGTATTTT. Translation gives CASSFRFSGVGDTQYF.